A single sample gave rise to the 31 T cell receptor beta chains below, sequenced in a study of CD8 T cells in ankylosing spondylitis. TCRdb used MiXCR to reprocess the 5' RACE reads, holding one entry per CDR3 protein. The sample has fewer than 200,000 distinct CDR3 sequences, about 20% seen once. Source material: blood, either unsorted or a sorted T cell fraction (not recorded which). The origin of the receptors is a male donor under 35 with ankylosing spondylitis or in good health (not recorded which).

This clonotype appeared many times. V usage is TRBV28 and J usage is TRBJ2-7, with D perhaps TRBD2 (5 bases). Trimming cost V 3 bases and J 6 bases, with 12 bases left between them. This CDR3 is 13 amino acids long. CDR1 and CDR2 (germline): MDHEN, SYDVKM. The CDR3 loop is CASSLRVGSEQYV. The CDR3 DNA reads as TGTGCCAGCAGTTTGAGGGTTGGTAGCGAGCAGTACGTC.

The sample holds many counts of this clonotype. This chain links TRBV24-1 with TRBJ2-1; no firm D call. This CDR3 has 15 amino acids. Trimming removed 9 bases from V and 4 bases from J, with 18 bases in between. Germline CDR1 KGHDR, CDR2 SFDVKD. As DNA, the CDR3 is TGTGCCACCGCGCCCCTCAGAGCTGGATACAATGAGCAGTTCTTC. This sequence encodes CATAPLRAGYNEQFF.

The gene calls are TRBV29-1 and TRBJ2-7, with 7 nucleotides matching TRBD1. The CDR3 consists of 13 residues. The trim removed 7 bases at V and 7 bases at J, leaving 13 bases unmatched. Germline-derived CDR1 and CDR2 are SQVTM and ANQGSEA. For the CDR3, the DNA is TGCAGCGGTACGGCAGGGGGTGATGTGGAGCAGTACGTC. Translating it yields CSGTAGGDVEQYV.

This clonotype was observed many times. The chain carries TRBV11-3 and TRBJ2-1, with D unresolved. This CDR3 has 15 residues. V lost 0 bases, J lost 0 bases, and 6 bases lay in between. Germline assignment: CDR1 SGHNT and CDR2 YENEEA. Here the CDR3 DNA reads TGTGCCAGCAGCTTAGAGCAGAGCTCCTACAATGAGCAGTTCTTC. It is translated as CASSLEQSSYNEQFF.

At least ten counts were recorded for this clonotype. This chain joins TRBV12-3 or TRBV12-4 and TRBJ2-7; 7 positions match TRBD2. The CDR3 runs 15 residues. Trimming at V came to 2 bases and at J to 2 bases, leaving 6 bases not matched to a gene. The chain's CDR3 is CASSLRGVGTYEQYF. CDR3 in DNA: TGTGCCAGCAGTTTACGGGGGGTGGGAACCTACGAGCAGTACTTC.

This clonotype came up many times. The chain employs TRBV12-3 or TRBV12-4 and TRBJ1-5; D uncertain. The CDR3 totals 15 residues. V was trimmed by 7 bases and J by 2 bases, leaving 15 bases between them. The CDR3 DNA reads TGTGCCAGCACCAAAACTACTATGGGCAATCAGCCCCAGCATTTT. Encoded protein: CASTKTTMGNQPQHF.

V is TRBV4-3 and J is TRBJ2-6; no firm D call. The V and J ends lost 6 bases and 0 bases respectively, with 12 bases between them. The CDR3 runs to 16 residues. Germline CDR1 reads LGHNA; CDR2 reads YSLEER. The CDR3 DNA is TGCGCCAGCAGTCGAAGCATGGCCTCTGGGGCCAACGTCCTGACTTTC. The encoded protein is CASSRSMASGANVLTF.

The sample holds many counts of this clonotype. For the CDR3, the DNA is TGTGCCAGCAGCTTAAGAGCCGGAACCTACGAGCAGTACTTC. This gives the protein CASSLRAGTYEQYF. The chain is built from TRBV7-9 and TRBJ2-7; unclear D gene. The CDR3 spans 14 residues. In germline, CDR1 is SEHNR, CDR2 FQNEAQ (reference sequence). Trimming left V 2 bases short and J 2 bases short, with 10 bases between.

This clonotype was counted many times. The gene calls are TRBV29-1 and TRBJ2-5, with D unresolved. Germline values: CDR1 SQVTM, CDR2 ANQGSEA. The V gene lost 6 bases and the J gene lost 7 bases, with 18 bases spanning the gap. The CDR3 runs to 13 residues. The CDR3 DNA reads TGCAGCGTCCGAGGTAGGGCCGAGAGGACCCAGTACTTC. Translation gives CSVRGRAERTQYF.

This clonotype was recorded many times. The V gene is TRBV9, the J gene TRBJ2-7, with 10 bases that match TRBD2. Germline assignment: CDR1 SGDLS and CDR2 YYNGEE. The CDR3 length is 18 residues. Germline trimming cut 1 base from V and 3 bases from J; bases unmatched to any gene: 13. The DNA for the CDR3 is TGTGCCAGCAGCGTAAGTCCCTCCCTAGCGGGAGAATTCTACGAGCAGTACTTC. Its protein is CASSVSPSLAGEFYEQYF.

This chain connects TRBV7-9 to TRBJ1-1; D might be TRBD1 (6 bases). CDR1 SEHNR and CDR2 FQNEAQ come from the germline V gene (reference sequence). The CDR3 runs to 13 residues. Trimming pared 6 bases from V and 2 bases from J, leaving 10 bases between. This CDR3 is CASRWTDNTEAFF. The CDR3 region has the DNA TGTGCCAGCAGGTGGACAGACAACACTGAAGCTTTCTTT.

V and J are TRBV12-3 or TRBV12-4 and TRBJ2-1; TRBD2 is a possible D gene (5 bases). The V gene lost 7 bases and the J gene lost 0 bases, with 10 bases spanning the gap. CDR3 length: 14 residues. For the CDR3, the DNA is TGTGCCAGCATCGGGAAACACTCCTACAATGAGCAGTTCTTC. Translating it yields CASIGKHSYNEQFF.

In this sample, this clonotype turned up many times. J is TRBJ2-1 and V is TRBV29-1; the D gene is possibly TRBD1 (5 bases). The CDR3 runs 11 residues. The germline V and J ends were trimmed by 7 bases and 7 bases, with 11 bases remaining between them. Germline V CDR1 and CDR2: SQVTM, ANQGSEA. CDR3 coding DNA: TGCAGCGGAGAACAGGTGAATGAGCAGTTCTTC. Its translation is CSGEQVNEQFF.

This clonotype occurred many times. In DNA form, the CDR3 reads TGTGCCAGCAGTTTAGTGGGAGGGCACACAGATACGCAGTATTTT. Protein product: CASSLVGGHTDTQYF. The rearrangement uses TRBV12-3 or TRBV12-4 and TRBJ2-3; 7 nucleotides match TRBD2. The CDR3 has 15 residues. Losses at the gene ends were 1 base for V and 2 bases for J; bases not matched to a gene: 3.

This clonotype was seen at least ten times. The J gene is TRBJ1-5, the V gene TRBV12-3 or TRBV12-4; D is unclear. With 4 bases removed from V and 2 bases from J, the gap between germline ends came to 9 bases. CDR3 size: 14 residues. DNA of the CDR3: TGTGCCAGCAGTTCGCAAACGGGCAATCAGCCCCAGCATTTT. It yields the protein CASSSQTGNQPQHF.

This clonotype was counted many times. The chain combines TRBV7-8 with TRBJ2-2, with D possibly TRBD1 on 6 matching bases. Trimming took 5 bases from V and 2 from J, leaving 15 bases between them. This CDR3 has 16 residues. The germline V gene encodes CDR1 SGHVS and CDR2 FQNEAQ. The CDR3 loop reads CASSRPPDRNTGELFF. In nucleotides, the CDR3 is TGTGCCAGCAGCCGTCCCCCGGACAGAAACACCGGGGAGCTGTTTTTT.

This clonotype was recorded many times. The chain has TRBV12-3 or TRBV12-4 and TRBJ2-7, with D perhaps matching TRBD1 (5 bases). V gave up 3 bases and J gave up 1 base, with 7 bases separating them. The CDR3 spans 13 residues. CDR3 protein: CASSFTGSYEQYF. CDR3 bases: TGTGCCAGCAGTTTTACAGGTTCCTACGAGCAGTACTTC.

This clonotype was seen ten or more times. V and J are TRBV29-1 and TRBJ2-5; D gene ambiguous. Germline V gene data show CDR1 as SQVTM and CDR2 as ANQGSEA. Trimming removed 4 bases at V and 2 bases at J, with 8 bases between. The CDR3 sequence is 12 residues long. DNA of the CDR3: TGCAGCGTTGTTCCGGTTCAAGAGACCCAGTACTTC. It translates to CSVVPVQETQYF. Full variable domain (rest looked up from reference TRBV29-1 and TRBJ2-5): SAVISQKPSRDICQRGTSLTIQCQVDSQVTMMFWYRQQPGQSLTLIATANQGSEATYESGFVIDKFPISRPNLTFSTLTVSNMSPEDSSIYLCSVVPVQETQYFGPGTRLLVL.

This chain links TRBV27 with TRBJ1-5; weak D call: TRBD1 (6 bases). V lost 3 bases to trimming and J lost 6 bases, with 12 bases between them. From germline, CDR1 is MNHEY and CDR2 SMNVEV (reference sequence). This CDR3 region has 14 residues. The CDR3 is CASSLTGSGQPQHF. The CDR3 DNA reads TGTGCCAGCAGTTTGACAGGCTCCGGTCAGCCCCAGCATTTT.

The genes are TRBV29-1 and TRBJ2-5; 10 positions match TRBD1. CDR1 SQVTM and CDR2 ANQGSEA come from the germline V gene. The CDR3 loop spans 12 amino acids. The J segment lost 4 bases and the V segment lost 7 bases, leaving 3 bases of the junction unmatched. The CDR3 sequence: CSAGQGVETQYF. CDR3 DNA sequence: TGCAGCGCTGGACAGGGGGTAGAGACCCAGTACTTC.

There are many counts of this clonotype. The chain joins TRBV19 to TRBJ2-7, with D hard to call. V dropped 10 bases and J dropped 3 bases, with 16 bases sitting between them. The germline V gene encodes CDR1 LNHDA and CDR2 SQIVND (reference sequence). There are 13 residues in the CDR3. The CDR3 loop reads CATAHGLYYEQYF. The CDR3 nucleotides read TGTGCCACCGCTCACGGGCTATACTACGAGCAGTACTTC. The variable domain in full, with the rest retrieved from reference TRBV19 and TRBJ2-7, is DGGITQSPKYLFRKEGQNVTLSCEQNLNHDAMYWYRQDPGQGLRLIYYSQIVNDFQKGDIAEGYSVSREKKESFPLTVTSAQKNPTAFYLCATAHGLYYEQYFGPGTRLTVT.

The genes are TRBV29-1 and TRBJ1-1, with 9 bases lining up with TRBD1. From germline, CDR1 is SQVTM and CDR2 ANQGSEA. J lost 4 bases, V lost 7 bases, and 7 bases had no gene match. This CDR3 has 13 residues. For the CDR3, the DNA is TGCAGCGGGAACAGGGGGCTAGGCACTGAAGCTTTCTTT. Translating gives CSGNRGLGTEAFF.

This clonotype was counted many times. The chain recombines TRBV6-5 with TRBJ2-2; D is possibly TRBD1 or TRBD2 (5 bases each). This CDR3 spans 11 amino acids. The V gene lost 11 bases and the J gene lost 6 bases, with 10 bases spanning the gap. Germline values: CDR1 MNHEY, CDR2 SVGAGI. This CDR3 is CAAGSPGELFF. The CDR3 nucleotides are TGTGCCGCAGGGAGCCCCGGGGAGCTGTTTTTT.

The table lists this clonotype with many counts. CDR3 nucleotides: TGTGCCACCAGCAGAGATGAGATAACCACAGATACGCAGTATTTT. This codes for CATSRDEITTDTQYF. The rearrangement uses TRBV15 and TRBJ2-3; no firm D call. The CDR3 is made up of 15 amino acids. Looked up from germline, CDR1 is LNHNV and CDR2 is YYDKDF (reference sequence). Trimming cost V 0 bases and J 2 bases, with 9 bases left between them.

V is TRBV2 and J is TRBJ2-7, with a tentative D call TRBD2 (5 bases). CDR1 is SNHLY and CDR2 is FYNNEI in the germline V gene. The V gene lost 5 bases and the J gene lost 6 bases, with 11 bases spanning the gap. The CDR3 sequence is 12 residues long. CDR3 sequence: CASSPRESEQYF. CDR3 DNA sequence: TGTGCCAGCAGTCCAAGGGAGTCCGAGCAGTACTTC.

CDR3 sequence: CASSPPEPEETQYF. CDR3 bases: TGTGCCAGCTCACCACCGGAACCGGAGGAGACCCAGTACTTC. V usage is TRBV18 and J usage is TRBJ2-5; D is ambiguous. The CDR3 contains 14 residues. Trimming removed 0 bases at V and 5 bases at J, with 10 bases between. The V gene's germline CDR1 is KGHSH and CDR2 LQKENI.

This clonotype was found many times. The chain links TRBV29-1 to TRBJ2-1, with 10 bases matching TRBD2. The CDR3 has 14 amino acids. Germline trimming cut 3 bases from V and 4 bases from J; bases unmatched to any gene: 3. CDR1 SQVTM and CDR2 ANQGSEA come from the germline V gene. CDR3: CSVEASGSYNEQFF. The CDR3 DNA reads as TGCAGCGTTGAGGCTAGCGGGAGTTACAATGAGCAGTTCTTC.

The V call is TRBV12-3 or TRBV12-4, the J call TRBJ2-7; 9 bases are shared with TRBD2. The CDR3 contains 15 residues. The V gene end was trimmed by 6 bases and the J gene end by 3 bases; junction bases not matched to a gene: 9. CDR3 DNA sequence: TGTGCCAGCAGGCCCACTAGCGGGTTCAACTACGAGCAGTACTTC. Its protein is CASRPTSGFNYEQYF.

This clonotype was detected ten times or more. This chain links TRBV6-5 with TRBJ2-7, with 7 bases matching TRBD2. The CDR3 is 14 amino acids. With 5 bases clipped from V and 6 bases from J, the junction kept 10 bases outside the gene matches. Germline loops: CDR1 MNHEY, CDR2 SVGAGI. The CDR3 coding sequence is TGTGCCAGCAGTAGCGGCGGGAGTTTGTTCGAGCAGTACGTC. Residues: CASSSGGSLFEQYV.

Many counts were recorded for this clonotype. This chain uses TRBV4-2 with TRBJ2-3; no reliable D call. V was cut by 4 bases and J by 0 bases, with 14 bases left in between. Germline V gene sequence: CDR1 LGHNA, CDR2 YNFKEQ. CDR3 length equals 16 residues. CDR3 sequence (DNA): TGTGCCAGCAGCCCGTTGAGCTCTTCTAGCACAGATACGCAGTATTTT. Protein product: CASSPLSSSSTDTQYF.

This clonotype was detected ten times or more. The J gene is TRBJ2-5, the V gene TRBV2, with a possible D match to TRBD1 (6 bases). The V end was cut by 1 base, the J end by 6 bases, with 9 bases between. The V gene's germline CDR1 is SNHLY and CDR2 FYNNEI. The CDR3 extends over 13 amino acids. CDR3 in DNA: TGTGCCAGCAGTGAAGGCAGGGGCCAGACCCAGTACTTC. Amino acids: CASSEGRGQTQYF.